This note documents a single TCR beta chain sequence. Trimming removed 2 bases at V and 5 bases at J, with 15 bases between. Germline CDR1 SGHVS, CDR2 FQNEAQ. The CDR3 has 15 residues. FACS was used to enrich TEMRA cells, whereas the CD8+ and CD4+ T cells were obtained by negative isolation. The sample comes from a study of CD8 T cells in Susac syndrome. Whole-study context: When blood was collected, patients with Susac syndrome were therapy-naive, were taking corticosteroids, or were receiving intravenous immunoglobulin alone.

With random hexamers, about 0.5 to 1 ug RNA was reverse transcribed. The amplification used immunoSEQ multiplex PCR on TCR beta CDR3; it spanned 54 Vbeta and 13 Jbeta. TCRdb reprocessed the immunoSEQ multiplex PCR reads via MiXCR and lists one record per CDR3 protein. The sample contains 150,000 to 200,000 distinct CDR3 sequences, 90% to 97% of which appear only once. The chain uses TRBV7-8 and TRBJ2-5; D may be TRBD1 (5 bases). The TCR was taken from a human donor with Susac syndrome. The specimen was CD4+ T cells from PBMCs. The CDR3 spells CASSLSTVGRETQYF. CDR3 nucleotide sequence: TGTGCCAGCAGCTTATCAACTGTGGGGCGTGAGACCCAGTACTTC. Filled out from reference TRBV7-8 and TRBJ2-5, the complete variable domain reads GAGVSQSPRYKVAKRGQDVALRCDPISGHVSLFWYQQALGQGPEFLTYFQNEAQLDKSGLPSDRFFAERPEGSVSTLKIQRTQQEDSAVYLCASSLSTVGRETQYFGPGTRLLVL.